The following is a T cell receptor (beta chain) sequence with its context. The antigen remains undetermined. This sample stems from a study of blood T cells in healthy people across ages. Then a second PCR, running about 6 to 12 cycles, was carried out with a sample-barcoded 5' primer and a J-beta primer mix. All cDNA molecules were each tagged by a template-switch adaptor with 12 random nucleotides. One entry per CDR3 protein results from TCRdb running MiXCR on the 5' RACE reads. The data hold 800,000 to 1,000,000 distinct CDR3 sequences, with around 48% observed a single time. Study-wide points: Naive CD4+ cells and diversity were both higher in long-lived donors than in aged donors. For the donors, CMV status was unknown and possibly confounded expanded clonotype changes.

The germline CDR1 and CDR2 sequences are MNHEY and SVGAGI. The CDR3 has 13 amino acids. Trimming cost V 5 bases and J 3 bases, with 11 bases left between them. Roughly 10 milliliters of peripheral blood were drawn from each donor. The V call is TRBV6-5, the J call TRBJ2-7, with D unclear. The source material was blood. The source of this sequence is a man younger than 45 in good health. The chain's CDR3 is CASSDDGNYEQYF. The DNA of the CDR3 is TGTGCCAGCAGTGACGATGGGAACTACGAGCAGTACTTC.